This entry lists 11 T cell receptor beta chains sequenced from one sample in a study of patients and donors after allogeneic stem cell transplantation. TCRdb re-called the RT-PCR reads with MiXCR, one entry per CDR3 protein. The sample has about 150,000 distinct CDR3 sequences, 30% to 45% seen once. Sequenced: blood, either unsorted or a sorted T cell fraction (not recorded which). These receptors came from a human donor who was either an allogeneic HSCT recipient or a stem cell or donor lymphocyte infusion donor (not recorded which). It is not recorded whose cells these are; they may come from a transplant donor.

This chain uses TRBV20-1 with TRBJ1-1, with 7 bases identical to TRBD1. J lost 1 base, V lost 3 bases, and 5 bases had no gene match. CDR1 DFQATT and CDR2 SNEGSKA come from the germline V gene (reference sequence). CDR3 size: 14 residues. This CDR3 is CSARGDSPNTEAFF. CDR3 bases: TGCAGTGCTAGGGGGGACAGCCCGAACACTGAAGCTTTCTTT.

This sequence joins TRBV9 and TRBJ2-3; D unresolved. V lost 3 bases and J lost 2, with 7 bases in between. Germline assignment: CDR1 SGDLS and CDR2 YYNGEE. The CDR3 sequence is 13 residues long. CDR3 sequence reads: CASSADPTDTQYF. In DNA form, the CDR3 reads TGTGCCAGCAGCGCAGACCCCACAGATACGCAGTATTTT.

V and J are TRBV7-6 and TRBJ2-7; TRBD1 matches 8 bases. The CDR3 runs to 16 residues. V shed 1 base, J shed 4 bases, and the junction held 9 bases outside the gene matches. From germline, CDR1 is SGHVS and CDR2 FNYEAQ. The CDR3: CASSLDPTGAGYEQYV. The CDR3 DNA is TGTGCCAGCAGCTTAGATCCGACAGGGGCGGGATACGAGCAGTACGTC.

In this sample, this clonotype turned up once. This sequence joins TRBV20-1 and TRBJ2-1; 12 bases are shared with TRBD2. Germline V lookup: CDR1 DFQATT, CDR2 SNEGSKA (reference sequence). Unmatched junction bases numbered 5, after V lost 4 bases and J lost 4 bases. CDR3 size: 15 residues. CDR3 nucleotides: TGCAGTGCTACCAAGACTAGCGGGGGATACAATGAGCAGTTCTTC. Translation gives CSATKTSGGYNEQFF.

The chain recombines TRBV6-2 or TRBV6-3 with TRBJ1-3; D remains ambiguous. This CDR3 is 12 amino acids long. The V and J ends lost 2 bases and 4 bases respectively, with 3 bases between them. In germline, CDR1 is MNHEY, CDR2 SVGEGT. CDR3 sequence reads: CASSYGGNTIYF. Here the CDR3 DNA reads TGTGCCAGCAGTTACGGAGGAAACACCATATATTTT.

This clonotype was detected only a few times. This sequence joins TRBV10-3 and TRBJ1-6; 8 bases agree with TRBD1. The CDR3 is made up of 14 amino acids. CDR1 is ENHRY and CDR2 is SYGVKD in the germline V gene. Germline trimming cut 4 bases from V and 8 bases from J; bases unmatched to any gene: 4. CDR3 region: CAISGQGKDSPLHF. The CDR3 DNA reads TGTGCCATCAGTGGACAGGGGAAGGATTCACCCCTCCACTTT.

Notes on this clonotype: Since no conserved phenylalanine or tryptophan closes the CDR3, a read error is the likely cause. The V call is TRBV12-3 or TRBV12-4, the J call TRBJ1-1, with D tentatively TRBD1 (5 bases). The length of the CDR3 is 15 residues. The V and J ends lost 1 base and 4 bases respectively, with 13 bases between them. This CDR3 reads CASSLVPGGGTEAFL. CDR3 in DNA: TGTGCCAGCAGTTTAGTTCCGGGCGGGGGCACTGAAGCTTTCTTG.

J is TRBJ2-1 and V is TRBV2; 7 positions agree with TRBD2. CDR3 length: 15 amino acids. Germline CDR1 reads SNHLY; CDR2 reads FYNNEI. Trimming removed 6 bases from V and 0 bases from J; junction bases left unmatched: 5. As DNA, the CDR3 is TGTGCCAGCAGCGGTGGGACTATCTCCTACAATGAGCAGTTCTTC. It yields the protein CASSGGTISYNEQFF.

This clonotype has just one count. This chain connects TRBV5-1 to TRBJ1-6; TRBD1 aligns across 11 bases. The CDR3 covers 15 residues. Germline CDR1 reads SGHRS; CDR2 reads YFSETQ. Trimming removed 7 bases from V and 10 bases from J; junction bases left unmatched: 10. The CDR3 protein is CASRPGTGGESPLHF. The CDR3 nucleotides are TGCGCCAGCCGCCCTGGGACAGGGGGGGAATCACCCCTCCACTTT.

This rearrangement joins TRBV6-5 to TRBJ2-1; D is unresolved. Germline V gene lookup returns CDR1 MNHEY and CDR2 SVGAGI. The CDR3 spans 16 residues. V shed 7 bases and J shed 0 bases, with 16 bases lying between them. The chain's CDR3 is CASTNRWLRSYNEQFF. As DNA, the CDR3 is TGTGCCAGCACCAACCGCTGGCTTCGCTCCTACAATGAGCAGTTCTTC.

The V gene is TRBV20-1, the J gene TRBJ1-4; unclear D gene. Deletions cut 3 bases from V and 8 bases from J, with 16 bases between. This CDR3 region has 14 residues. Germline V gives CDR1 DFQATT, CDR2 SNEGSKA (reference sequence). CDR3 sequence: CSASPDPFFEKLFF. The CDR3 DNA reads TGCAGTGCTAGTCCCGACCCGTTCTTCGAAAAACTGTTTTTT.